A single sample is the source of the 18 T cell receptor beta chains below, sequenced in a study of blood T cells in healthy people across ages. Sample-barcoded 5' priming and a J-beta primer mix drove a second PCR of 7 to 11 cycles. One entry per CDR3 protein, called by TCRdb with MiXCR from the 5' RACE reads. The data hold some 760,000 distinct CDR3 sequences, with around 25% observed a single time. This sample was shared with a second study, whose subject was T cells of mothers and their children.

The sequencing input was blood. The origin of the receptors is a boy younger than 18 in good health.

This clonotype was observed many times. A read error may account for a junction end that differs from germline. The chain carries TRBV5-1 and TRBJ2-5, with D uncertain. In germline, CDR1 is SGHRS, CDR2 YFSETQ. This CDR3 has 12 amino acids. CDR3 DNA: TGTGCCAGCAGCTTAGACGGAGAGACCCAGTACTTC. This encodes CASSLDGETQYF.

This sequence joins TRBV4-2 and TRBJ2-3; D gene unclear. V was clipped by 2 bases and J by 5 bases, with 11 bases between them. The CDR3 is 14 residues long. Germline CDR1 LGHNA, CDR2 YNFKEQ. The CDR3 loop is CASSQLRELDTQYF. For the CDR3, the DNA is TGTGCCAGCAGCCAATTACGCGAACTAGATACGCAGTATTTT.

This sequence joins TRBV6-5 and TRBJ1-1, with D perhaps matching TRBD1 (6 bases). Germline CDR1 is MNHEY and CDR2 is SVGAGI. Between the trimmed V and J ends, which lost 2 bases and 6 bases, there was a span of 10 bases. CDR3 length equals 13 residues. CDR3 sequence: CASSYLPGAEAFF. The CDR3 DNA reads TGTGCCAGCAGTTACCTCCCAGGGGCTGAAGCTTTCTTT.

In its sample, this clonotype was seen a few times. The rearrangement links TRBV29-1 to TRBJ1-1; unclear D gene. CDR1 SQVTM and CDR2 ANQGSEA come from the germline V gene. V was cut by 6 bases and J by 2 bases, with 4 bases left in between. CDR3 size: 10 residues. The CDR3 bases are TGCAGCGTATATAACACTGAAGCTTTCTTT. This codes for CSVYNTEAFF.

This clonotype has more than one count but fewer than ten. The chain recombines TRBV28 with TRBJ2-5, with D perhaps assigned TRBD1 or TRBD2 (5 bases each). The CDR3 has 14 residues. The germline V and J ends were trimmed by 6 bases and 5 bases, with 16 bases remaining between them. From germline, CDR1 is MDHEN and CDR2 SYDVKM. The CDR3 loop reads CASRRLRDRETQYF. The CDR3 nucleotides are TGTGCCAGCAGACGCCTCAGGGACCGGGAGACCCAGTACTTC.

This chain connects TRBV27 to TRBJ1-2; 8 nucleotides align to TRBD1. There are 12 residues in the CDR3. Germline loops: CDR1 MNHEY, CDR2 SMNVEV (reference sequence). This CDR3 is CATRTGIDGYTF. The CDR3 region has the DNA TGTGCAACGAGGACAGGGATAGATGGCTACACCTTC.

This clonotype appeared a few times. V gene TRBV3-1 combines with J gene TRBJ2-3; maybe TRBD1 (5 bases). The germline V gene has CDR1 LGHDT and CDR2 YNNKEL (reference sequence). Trimming left V 3 bases short and J 1 base short, with 11 bases between. The CDR3 contains 15 residues. This CDR3 reads CASSQGWGGTDTQYF. The CDR3 region has the DNA TGTGCCAGCAGCCAGGGCTGGGGCGGCACAGATACGCAGTATTTT.

With regard to this clonotype: One end of the junction varies from germline; a read error may be responsible. The chain links TRBV6-5 to TRBJ2-5, with D possibly matching TRBD2 (5 bases). The DNA end is more similar to TRBJ2-1, so the J call may be wrong. The CDR3 sequence is 13 residues long. CDR1 and CDR2 from the germline V gene are MNHEY and SVGAGI. The CDR3 loop is CASGYYLEDEQFF. For the CDR3, the DNA is TGTGCCAGCGGTTATTATCTGGAGGATGAGCAGTTCTTC.

The chain employs TRBV29-1 and TRBJ2-7; 10 nucleotides align to TRBD2. This CDR3 spans 13 amino acids. Germline values: CDR1 SQVTM, CDR2 ANQGSEA. After removal of 5 bases from V and 2 bases from J, the junction contained 3 bases not matched to a gene. CDR3 loop: CSVRGLAAYEQYF. CDR3 DNA sequence: TGCAGCGTTCGCGGACTAGCGGCCTACGAGCAGTACTTC.

V and J are TRBV7-9 and TRBJ2-1; tentative D call: TRBD2 (7 bases). V gave up 2 bases and J gave up 7 bases, with 15 bases separating them. The CDR3 contains 15 residues. Germline CDR1 is SEHNR and CDR2 is FQNEAQ (reference sequence). CDR3 protein: CASSLLRGGLNEQFF. DNA for the CDR3: TGTGCCAGCAGCTTATTGAGGGGGGGCCTAAATGAGCAGTTCTTC.

Regarding this clonotype: The limits of the CDR3 on the DNA are not certain, so only TCRdb's listed CDR3 is given. The rearrangement uses TRBV12-3 or TRBV12-4 and TRBJ2-5; the D call of TRBD1 is as the table states it, not checked on the DNA. The CDR3 is 11 residues long, ends included. The CDR3 here is CASSFAQGAFF.

The rearrangement links TRBV28 to TRBJ1-2; D unresolved. Germline assignment: CDR1 MDHEN and CDR2 SYDVKM. The CDR3 contains 13 residues. Trimming left V 3 bases short and J 6 bases short, with 11 bases between. The DNA of the CDR3 is TGTGCCAGCAGTTTCTTGGGCAGCGATGGCTACACCTTC. Translated, it gives CASSFLGSDGYTF.

This clonotype was observed a handful of times. The J gene is TRBJ2-3, the V gene TRBV7-3, with D tentatively TRBD1 (6 bases). This CDR3 is 15 amino acids long. Germline V lookup: CDR1 SGHTA, CDR2 FQGTGA. Trimming removed 4 bases at V and 0 bases at J, with 11 bases between. In DNA, the CDR3 is TGTGCCAGCAGCTCCGTAGGGGGTAGCACAGATACGCAGTATTTT. Translation: CASSSVGGSTDTQYF.

This clonotype appeared a few times. V and J are TRBV7-2 and TRBJ2-1; 10 bases match TRBD2. Germline assignment: CDR1 SGHTA and CDR2 FQGNSA. The CDR3 is 16 amino acids. V was pared by 1 base and J by 10 bases, with 10 bases of the junction left unmatched. The CDR3 loop is CASSLGLAGGLIEQFF. The CDR3 DNA reads as TGTGCCAGCAGCTTAGGGTTAGCGGGAGGTTTAATCGAGCAGTTCTTC.

V and J are TRBV4-1 and TRBJ1-3; D might be TRBD1 (5 bases). CDR1 and CDR2 (germline): MGHRA, YSYEKL. The CDR3 runs to 16 residues. Trimming pared 1 base from V and 6 bases from J, leaving 16 bases between. The CDR3 DNA sequence: TGCGCCAGCAGCCAAGCTCCCGCAGGGTTGGAAAACACCATATATTTT. Amino acid sequence: CASSQAPAGLENTIYF.

Notes on this clonotype: One end of the junction fails to match germline, which may point to a read error. V is TRBV25-1 and J is TRBJ2-5; TRBD1 aligns across 8 bases. The CDR3 totals 16 residues. CDR1 and CDR2 (germline): MGHDK, SYGVNS. The CDR3 DNA sequence: TGTGCCAGCAGTGAAATGGGCAGGGGGCAAAGGTACGAGCAGCACTTC. Its protein product is CASSEMGRGQRYEQHF.

This chain uses TRBV11-2 with TRBJ1-3; D is uncertain. The CDR3 is 15 amino acids. V lost 0 bases, J lost 0 bases, and 6 bases lay in between. In germline, CDR1 is SGHAT, CDR2 FQNNGV. This CDR3 is CASSLDGSSGNTIYF. The CDR3 bases are TGTGCCAGCAGCTTAGATGGGAGCTCTGGAAACACCATATATTTT.

The rearrangement joins TRBV24-1 to TRBJ2-2; perhaps D is TRBD1 or TRBD2 (6 bases each). V was clipped by 8 bases and J by 0 bases, with 9 bases between them. The germline V gene has CDR1 KGHDR and CDR2 SFDVKD. The CDR3 is 14 amino acids. The CDR3 here is CATTGAANTGELFF. Here the CDR3 DNA reads TGTGCCACCACGGGGGCCGCGAACACCGGGGAGCTGTTTTTT.